Listed here is a single T cell receptor (beta chain). This sample was included in a study of blood T cell repertoires in COVID-19. In the study overall: Acute and convalescent COVID-19 specimens originated in the United States, Italy and Spain. Sources were T cells, B-cell-depleted T cells, or PBMCs; the material itself was cDNA or gDNA.

Original methodology: The assay estimated nucleated cells by amplifying reference gene primers. Assay: immunoSEQ multiplex PCR; the TCRdb copy retains only in-frame clones and omits some. That table is the source of V, J and clone size, and D and trimming were worked out from the DNA. The repertoire includes approximately 89,000 clones, roughly 80% of them detected once, and about 19% sits in the top ten. Trimming removed 4 bases at V and 2 bases at J, with 7 bases between. The germline V gene has CDR1 KGHDR and CDR2 SFDVKD. This CDR3 has 13 amino acids. Input material: peripheral blood. The TCR sequence derives from a woman aged 80 or over with acute or convalescent COVID-19. V usage is TRBV24-1 and J usage is TRBJ1-2; no firm D call. The DNA of the CDR3 is TGTGCCACCAGTGAGGCAGAAAACTATGGCTACACCTTC. This translates into CATSEAENYGYTF.